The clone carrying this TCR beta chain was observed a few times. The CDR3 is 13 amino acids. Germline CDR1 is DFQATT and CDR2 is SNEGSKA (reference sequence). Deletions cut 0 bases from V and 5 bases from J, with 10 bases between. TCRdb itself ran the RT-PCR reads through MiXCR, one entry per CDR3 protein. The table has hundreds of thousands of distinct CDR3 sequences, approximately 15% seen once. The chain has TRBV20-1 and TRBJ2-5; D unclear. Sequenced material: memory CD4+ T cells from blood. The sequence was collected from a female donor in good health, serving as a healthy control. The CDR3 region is CSARDNNVETQYF. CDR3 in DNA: TGCAGTGCTAGAGATAATAATGTCGAGACCCAGTACTTC.